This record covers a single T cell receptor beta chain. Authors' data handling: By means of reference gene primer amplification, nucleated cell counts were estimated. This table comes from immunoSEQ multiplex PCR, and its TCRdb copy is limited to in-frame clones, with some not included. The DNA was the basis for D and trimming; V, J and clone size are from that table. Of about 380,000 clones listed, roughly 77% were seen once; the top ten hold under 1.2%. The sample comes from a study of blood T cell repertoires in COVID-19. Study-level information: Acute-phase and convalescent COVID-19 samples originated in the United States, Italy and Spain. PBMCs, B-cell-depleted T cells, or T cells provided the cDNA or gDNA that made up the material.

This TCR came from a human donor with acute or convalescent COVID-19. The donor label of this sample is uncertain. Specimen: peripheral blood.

The DNA of the CDR3 is TGTGCCAGCAGCCCTACAGGGAATACGGCTGGAAACACCATATATTTT. Encoded protein: CASSPTGNTAGNTIYF. The gene calls are TRBV9 and TRBJ1-3, with a possible D match to TRBD1 (6 bases). Trimming shortened V by 4 bases and J by 2 bases, and 16 bases separated the two germline ends. Germline V gives CDR1 SGDLS, CDR2 YYNGEE. This CDR3 comprises 16 residues.